The present TCR beta chain was sequenced within a study of CD8 T cells in ankylosing spondylitis. Study-wide findings and caveats: As reported, disease-linked clones showed significant enrichment in matched ankylosing spondylitis synovial fluid. Made up of roughly 8 highly homologous variants, a TCR beta motif appeared characteristic of ankylosing spondylitis blood.

This CDR3 contains 15 residues. The V and J ends lost 6 bases and 4 bases respectively, with 15 bases between them. Germline lookup yields CDR1 MNHEY and CDR2 SMNVEV (reference sequence). Libraries for TCR beta were made by quantitative 5'-RACE with molecular barcodes. TCRdb independently ran MiXCR on the 5' RACE reads; one entry per CDR3 protein. The table shows some 220,000 distinct CDR3 sequences, with roughly 6.6% occurring only once. This clonotype was picked up a small number of times. Its antigen is not known. The rearrangement uses TRBV27 and TRBJ2-2; TRBD1 might be the D (6 bases). The clonotype comes from a male donor with ankylosing spondylitis. Sequenced input: blood, either unsorted or a sorted T cell fraction (not recorded which). In nucleotides, the CDR3 is TGTGCCAGCAGGGAAATAGGGGGAATCACCGGGGAGCTGTTTTTT. This gives the protein CASREIGGITGELFF.